This T cell receptor (beta chain) was captured by sequencing in a study of spatial heterogeneity in lung cancer. About the research overall: TCR and UMI combinations that were unique each appeared, on average, more than ten times in raw reads.

TCRdb processed the 5' RACE reads anew with MiXCR; each CDR3 protein has one entry. The profile covers approximately 44,000 distinct CDR3 sequences, with roughly an eighth appearing a single time and 55% to 70% taken by the ten largest. Germline V gene sequence: CDR1 SNHLY, CDR2 FYNNEI. V gave up 8 bases and J gave up 1 base, with 21 bases separating them. This CDR3 has 16 residues. Time point denoted: sample taken at primary tumor resection. Whole RNA, isolated from tumor, nontumor lung or frozen PBMC, was sequenced without prior sorting. This clonotype has just a few counts. The origin of this receptor is a male donor with early-stage non-small cell lung cancer. This sample comprised PBMCs, obtained at surgery. This chain uses TRBV2 with TRBJ2-7, with a weak D call TRBD2 (5 bases). The CDR3 here is CASSPGSWTGSYEQYF. The CDR3 nucleotides are TGTGCCAGCTCTCCAGGATCTTGGACTGGATCCTACGAGCAGTACTTC.